A single sample gave rise to the 30 T cell receptor beta chains below, sequenced in a study of T cells in Graves' hyperthyroidism and ophthalmopathy. RNA transcripts provided the source from which TCR beta CDR3 regions were amplified. With the HTBI primer set, the TCR CDR3 went through a first round of RT-PCR. TCRdb independently ran MiXCR on the multiplex PCR reads; one entry per CDR3 protein. The profile shows more than 500,000 distinct CDR3 sequences, around 15% of them singletons. Sequencing was done on a sample of blood. Every receptor here comes from a woman aged 40 to 50 with Graves' hyperthyroidism.

The chain joins TRBV7-2 to TRBJ2-7; 8 nucleotides line up with TRBD2. The CDR3 sequence is 15 residues long. Germline V gene lookup returns CDR1 SGHTA and CDR2 FQGNSA. J lost 0 bases, V lost 5 bases, and 6 bases had no gene match. CDR3 sequence reads: CASSPRLASSYEQYF. In nucleotides, the CDR3 is TGTGCCAGCAGCCCTCGACTAGCGAGCTCCTACGAGCAGTACTTC.

This clonotype was seen repeatedly, ten times or more. This sequence joins TRBV6-1 and TRBJ1-2; a weak D match, TRBD1 (5 bases). Trimming took off 1 base at V and 4 bases at J, with 13 bases between the two ends. The CDR3 runs 15 residues. Germline assignment: CDR1 MNHNS and CDR2 SASEGT. CDR3 protein: CASSEERQKIYGYTF. CDR3 sequence (DNA): TGTGCCAGCAGTGAAGAGAGACAGAAGATCTATGGCTACACCTTC.

This clonotype came up many times. V usage is TRBV6-1 and J usage is TRBJ2-1; weak D call: TRBD1 (6 bases). CDR3 size: 13 residues. Germline loops: CDR1 MNHNS, CDR2 SASEGT. V was shortened by 7 bases and J by 4 bases, with 11 bases between the two germline ends. This CDR3 reads CASTPTGYNEQFF. Written as DNA, the CDR3 is TGTGCCAGCACACCGACAGGTTACAATGAGCAGTTCTTC.

This clonotype has more than one count but fewer than ten. The J gene is TRBJ2-4, the V gene TRBV19; either TRBD1 or TRBD2 may fit D (5 bases each). V was clipped by 7 bases and J by 1 base, with 11 bases between them. Germline CDR1 is LNHDA and CDR2 is SQIVND (reference sequence). CDR3 length equals 14 residues. The chain's CDR3 is CASTEGSAKNIQYF. The CDR3 nucleotides are TGTGCCAGTACTGAGGGGTCGGCCAAAAACATTCAGTACTTC.

This clonotype was recorded at least ten times. The chain carries TRBV20-1 and TRBJ2-1; TRBD2 matches 7 bases. This CDR3 is built from 15 residues. CDR1 and CDR2 from the germline V gene are DFQATT and SNEGSKA (reference sequence). Trimming at V came to 4 bases and at J to 7 bases, leaving 13 bases not matched to a gene. The CDR3 reads CSAKAAGGRGNEQFF. As DNA, the CDR3 is TGCAGTGCTAAGGCCGCCGGCGGGAGAGGAAATGAGCAGTTCTTC.

This clonotype was detected ten times or more. The V and J genes are TRBV20-1 and TRBJ2-7; 11 bases align to TRBD2. The germline V gene has CDR1 DFQATT and CDR2 SNEGSKA (reference sequence). The CDR3 loop spans 13 amino acids. V was clipped by 3 bases and J by 3 bases; unmatched bases: 1. This CDR3 is CSASLAGGYEQYF. The CDR3 region has the DNA TGCAGTGCTAGTCTAGCGGGAGGCTACGAGCAGTACTTC.

This clonotype was observed at least ten times. CDR3 loop: CASTKGQLDQPQHF. The CDR3 nucleotides read TGTGCCAGCACAAAGGGACAGTTAGATCAGCCCCAGCATTTT. This sequence joins TRBV27 and TRBJ1-5; 7 bases are a match to TRBD1. This CDR3 has 14 residues. CDR1 MNHEY and CDR2 SMNVEV come from the germline V gene (reference sequence). Unmatched junction bases numbered 8, after V lost 7 bases and J lost 5 bases.

The sample holds many counts of this clonotype. The CDR3 is CSAPNPGQGPFNYGYTF. CDR3 nucleotides: TGCAGTGCCCCTAATCCGGGACAGGGGCCTTTCAACTATGGCTACACCTTC. This chain uses TRBV20-1 with TRBJ1-2; 10 bases align to TRBD1. The CDR3 is 17 residues long. Germline CDR1 DFQATT, CDR2 SNEGSKA (reference sequence). The J segment lost 2 bases and the V segment lost 6 bases, leaving 15 bases of the junction unmatched.

This clonotype has at least ten counts. The chain employs TRBV2 and TRBJ2-7; D perhaps matches TRBD2 (5 bases). Germline CDR1 SNHLY, CDR2 FYNNEI. The V end was cut by 4 bases, the J end by 3 bases, with 7 bases between. There are 12 residues in the CDR3. This CDR3 is CASSGTFYEQYF. CDR3 nucleotide sequence: TGTGCCAGCAGTGGGACTTTCTACGAGCAGTACTTC.

V and J are TRBV9 and TRBJ1-2, with TRBD1 as a possible D gene (6 bases). Trimming took off 0 bases at V and 3 bases at J, with 12 bases between the two ends. The CDR3 totals 15 residues. From germline, CDR1 is SGDLS and CDR2 YYNGEE. CDR3 protein: CASSVDRDTYYGYTF. DNA for the CDR3: TGTGCCAGCAGCGTAGATCGGGACACCTACTATGGCTACACCTTC.

This clonotype was observed at least ten times. The chain couples TRBV12-3 or TRBV12-4 to TRBJ1-5; TRBD1 agrees at 8 bases. J was trimmed by 6 bases and V by 7 bases; bases with no gene match: 5. The CDR3 has 13 residues. The CDR3 sequence: CASMAGGFQPQHF. The CDR3 DNA is TGTGCCAGCATGGCAGGGGGCTTTCAGCCCCAGCATTTT.

In its sample, this clonotype was seen a few times. The chain combines TRBV20-1 with TRBJ2-3; TRBD2 agrees at 7 bases. This CDR3 is built from 15 residues. V trimming: 7 bases; J trimming: 2 bases; junction bases outside the gene matches: 12. The germline V gene has CDR1 DFQATT and CDR2 SNEGSKA (reference sequence). The CDR3 reads CSGLGDYHHTDTQYF. The DNA for the CDR3 is TGCAGTGGGCTGGGGGACTACCATCACACAGATACGCAGTATTTT.

This clonotype appeared a few times. The chain carries TRBV12-3 or TRBV12-4 and TRBJ1-1; the D is unclear. Trimming left V 5 bases short and J 5 bases short, with 18 bases between. This CDR3 contains 15 residues. The DNA of the CDR3 is TGTGCCAGCAGTACGGACGAATTGAAGTGGACTGAAGCTTTCTTT. Its protein product is CASSTDELKWTEAFF.

This clonotype was found many times. The chain has TRBV12-3 or TRBV12-4 and TRBJ1-1, with TRBD1 as a possible D gene (5 bases). The V gene lost 5 bases and the J gene lost 5 bases, with 12 bases spanning the gap. The CDR3 contains 13 residues. CDR3 region: CASSRGGRTEAFF. CDR3 DNA sequence: TGTGCCAGCAGTCGCGGGGGACGTACTGAAGCTTTCTTT.

This clonotype was seen a handful of times. V usage is TRBV5-1 and J usage is TRBJ1-3; D unclear. CDR1 is SGHRS and CDR2 is YFSETQ in the germline V gene. V dropped 3 bases and J dropped 2 bases, with 12 bases sitting between them. This CDR3 is 15 amino acids long. The CDR3 spells CASSSREAAGNTIYF. For the CDR3, the DNA is TGCGCCAGCAGCTCGAGGGAGGCTGCTGGAAACACCATATATTTT.

The chain is built from TRBV3-1 and TRBJ2-7, with a tentative D call TRBD2 (6 bases). Germline V gene data show CDR1 as LGHDT and CDR2 as YNNKEL (reference sequence). The CDR3 consists of 17 residues. The V gene lost 3 bases and the J gene lost 1 base, with 19 bases spanning the gap. The CDR3 DNA reads as TGTGCCAGCAGCCAGTCCGGGACTCGACACTATTCCTACGAGCAGTACTTC. Translated: CASSQSGTRHYSYEQYF.

The sample holds many counts of this clonotype. The chain carries TRBV28 and TRBJ1-1, with 7 positions matching TRBD1. Trimming took 5 bases from V and 7 from J; bases not matched to a gene: 10. The CDR3 runs 14 residues. From germline, CDR1 is MDHEN and CDR2 SYDVKM. CDR3 nucleotide sequence: TGTGCCAGCAGTCCCCCGACAGGGAGGAATGAAGCTTTCTTT. As protein: CASSPPTGRNEAFF.

This clonotype was recorded many times. This chain uses TRBV27 with TRBJ2-7, with 7 bases matching TRBD2. Germline V gene lookup returns CDR1 MNHEY and CDR2 SMNVEV (reference sequence). Losses at the gene ends were 6 bases for V and 5 bases for J; bases not matched to a gene: 13. This CDR3 has 15 amino acids. The chain's CDR3 is CASRPFAGVIHEQYF. CDR3 nucleotides: TGTGCCAGCAGACCCTTCGCGGGAGTCATACACGAGCAGTACTTC.

The gene calls are TRBV19 and TRBJ2-1, with a weak D call TRBD2 (5 bases). The CDR3 length is 14 residues. Germline V gene lookup returns CDR1 LNHDA and CDR2 SQIVND (reference sequence). The V and J ends lost 5 bases and 0 bases respectively, with 8 bases between them. CDR3 residues: CASSWESSYNEQFF. The CDR3 nucleotides read TGTGCCAGTAGTTGGGAGAGCTCCTACAATGAGCAGTTCTTC.

There are many counts of this clonotype. V and J are TRBV2 and TRBJ1-2, with 8 positions matching TRBD1. V trimming: 0 bases; J trimming: 4 bases; junction bases outside the gene matches: 7. This CDR3 has 16 amino acids. The germline gives CDR1 SNHLY, CDR2 FYNNEI. The CDR3 coding sequence is TGTGCCAGCAGTGAAGCGGGGACAGGACCGATCTATGGCTACACCTTC. This translates into CASSEAGTGPIYGYTF. The full variable domain, its missing parts supplied by reference TRBV2 and TRBJ1-2, is EPEVTQTPSHQVTQMGQEVILRCVPISNHLYFYWYRQILGQKVEFLVSFYNNEISEKSEIFDDQFSVERPDGSNFTLKIRSTKLEDSAMYFCASSEAGTGPIYGYTFGSGTRLTVV.

The chain couples TRBV19 to TRBJ2-7; D is undetermined. Trimming removed 0 bases from V and 6 bases from J, with 15 bases in between. The CDR3 consists of 15 residues. Germline V gene data show CDR1 as LNHDA and CDR2 as SQIVND (reference sequence). Here the CDR3 DNA reads TGTGCCAGTAGTATAGATCTTGGTTCAGCGACCGAGCAGTACTTC. Its protein product is CASSIDLGSATEQYF.

The chain joins TRBV20-1 to TRBJ2-5; either TRBD1 or TRBD2 may fit D (5 bases each). Trimming left V 6 bases short and J 1 base short, with 15 bases between. The germline gives CDR1 DFQATT, CDR2 SNEGSKA (reference sequence). CDR3 length equals 14 residues. This CDR3 reads CSAPRPGTQETQYF. The CDR3 nucleotides read TGCAGTGCGCCCCGACCCGGGACCCAAGAGACCCAGTACTTC.

This clonotype was recorded many times. The CDR3 protein is CASSLPGQTALYNEQFF. In DNA, the CDR3 is TGTGCCAGCAGTCTCCCGGGACAAACAGCCCTCTACAATGAGCAGTTCTTC. J is TRBJ2-1 and V is TRBV28; maybe TRBD1 (6 bases). The germline V gene encodes CDR1 MDHEN and CDR2 SYDVKM. This CDR3 is 17 amino acids long. V was shortened by 5 bases and J by 3 bases, with 20 bases between the two germline ends.

CDR3 residues: CSARGGAGTEAFF. DNA of the CDR3: TGCAGTGCTAGAGGGGGCGCAGGGACTGAAGCTTTCTTT. The chain couples TRBV20-1 to TRBJ1-1; possibly TRBD1 for D (5 bases). Trimming left V 1 base short and J 5 bases short, with 11 bases between. CDR3 size: 13 residues. Per germline, CDR1 DFQATT and CDR2 SNEGSKA (reference sequence).

This clonotype was counted only a few times. The rearrangement links TRBV6-5 to TRBJ1-5; 9 bases fit TRBD1. V lost 8 bases to trimming and J lost 3 bases; unmatched junction nucleotides: 8. The CDR3 contains 15 residues. Looked up from germline, CDR1 is MNHEY and CDR2 is SVGAGI. Here the CDR3 DNA reads TGTGCCAGCGGAACCGGGACAGGGCACAATCAGCCCCAGCATTTT. Amino acids: CASGTGTGHNQPQHF.

This clonotype came up many times. This chain connects TRBV2 to TRBJ1-5; possibly TRBD1 for D (6 bases). With 4 bases removed from V and 3 bases from J, the gap between germline ends came to 13 bases. Germline V gene lookup returns CDR1 SNHLY and CDR2 FYNNEI. The CDR3 length is 15 residues. CDR3 in amino acids: CASSGGGGFNQPQHF. DNA for the CDR3: TGTGCCAGCAGTGGTGGAGGGGGATTCAATCAGCCCCAGCATTTT. Complete variable domain (other parts from reference TRBV2 and TRBJ1-5): EPEVTQTPSHQVTQMGQEVILRCVPISNHLYFYWYRQILGQKVEFLVSFYNNEISEKSEIFDDQFSVERPDGSNFTLKIRSTKLEDSAMYFCASSGGGGFNQPQHFGDGTRLSIL.

This clonotype has ten or more counts. The V and J genes are TRBV2 and TRBJ2-7, with 7 positions matching TRBD1. The CDR3 has 16 residues. V lost 2 bases to trimming and J lost 0 bases; unmatched junction nucleotides: 7. Germline assignment: CDR1 SNHLY and CDR2 FYNNEI. CDR3 in amino acids: CASSEHEGQSSYEQYF. DNA for the CDR3: TGTGCCAGCAGTGAACACGAGGGACAGAGCTCCTACGAGCAGTACTTC.

The V call is TRBV20-1, the J call TRBJ2-1, with 9 bases fitting TRBD2. The trim removed 4 bases at V and 7 bases at J, leaving 14 bases unmatched. CDR1 and CDR2 from the germline V gene are DFQATT and SNEGSKA (reference sequence). The CDR3 totals 16 residues. The CDR3 DNA sequence: TGCAGTGCTACCAGACTAGCGGAAGGGATAAGTAATGAGCAGTTCTTC. Its protein product is CSATRLAEGISNEQFF.

There are many counts of this clonotype. The rearrangement joins TRBV5-1 to TRBJ1-1, with D possibly being TRBD1 (5 bases). CDR1 is SGHRS and CDR2 is YFSETQ in the germline V gene. The CDR3 sequence is 16 residues long. V gave up 0 bases and J gave up 6 bases, with 18 bases separating them. The CDR3 sequence: CASSLEAGLVEPEAFF. CDR3 DNA: TGCGCCAGCAGCTTGGAGGCAGGGCTTGTGGAGCCTGAAGCTTTCTTT.

This chain connects TRBV3-1 to TRBJ2-5, with 7 positions matching TRBD2. Germline trimming cut 4 bases from V and 4 bases from J; bases unmatched to any gene: 12. CDR3 size: 16 residues. Germline values: CDR1 LGHDT, CDR2 YNNKEL (reference sequence). CDR3 DNA: TGTGCCAGCAGCCCTAGCGGACAAGGGGCATCAGAGACCCAGTACTTC. This encodes CASSPSGQGASETQYF.